Shown below are 9 T cell receptor beta chains from a single sample sequenced in a study of blood T cells in healthy people across ages. Alongside a J-beta primer mix, a sample-barcoded 5' primer served in a second PCR lasting about 7 to 11 cycles. TCRdb re-analysed the 5' RACE reads in MiXCR, keeping a single row per CDR3 protein. The sample lists about 780,000 distinct CDR3 sequences; 35% to 60% were seen once. What was sequenced was blood. These receptors all stem from an elderly man in good health.

On this clonotype itself: This sequence may be a read error, since a much larger clone differs from it by one base. V usage is TRBV5-1 and J usage is TRBJ2-7; 8 bases match TRBD2. The CDR3 runs to 14 residues. The J segment lost 5 bases and the V segment lost 4 bases, leaving 8 bases of the junction unmatched. Germline V gene sequence: CDR1 SGHRS, CDR2 YFSETQ. CDR3 residues: CASSLLAENHEQYF. The CDR3 DNA reads as TGCGCCAGCAGCCTACTAGCGGAAAACCACGAGCAGTACTTC.

For this clonotype: As the CDR3 is not closed by the conserved phenylalanine or tryptophan, this likely results from a read error. The chain joins TRBV5-1 to TRBJ2-1, with 12 bases fitting TRBD2. V shed 1 base and J 5 bases; nucleotides not matched to a gene: 10. Germline lookup yields CDR1 SGHRS and CDR2 YFSETQ. The CDR3 extends over 18 amino acids. The CDR3 DNA is TGCGCCAGCAGCTTGCCAAGCGGCCTAGCGGGAGGGCACAATGAGCAGTTCTTA. It specifies CASSLPSGLAGGHNEQFL.

This clonotype was found many times. The chain uses TRBV10-3 and TRBJ2-7, with D possibly TRBD1 on 5 matching bases. This CDR3 has 12 amino acids. V was trimmed by 10 bases and J by 2 bases, leaving 12 bases between them. Germline V gives CDR1 ENHRY, CDR2 SYGVKD. DNA for the CDR3: TGTGCCAGCAGACAGAGTGCCTACGAGCAGTACTTC. As protein: CASRQSAYEQYF.

This clonotype was seen a few times. V gene TRBV4-2 combines with J gene TRBJ2-3; 11 bases map to TRBD2. V shed 0 bases and J 4 bases; nucleotides not matched to a gene: 15. CDR1 LGHNA and CDR2 YNFKEQ come from the germline V gene. This CDR3 comprises 20 residues. CDR3 region: CASSQEGWAGLADGPDTQYF. The CDR3 bases are TGTGCCAGCAGCCAAGAGGGTTGGGCGGGACTAGCGGACGGTCCAGATACGCAGTATTTT.

Comments on this clonotype: A much larger clone lies a single base off, so this may be a read error. The chain uses TRBV20-1 and TRBJ2-4; D remains ambiguous. The J call may be in error: the DNA end matches TRBJ2-5 better. This CDR3 region has 13 residues. Germline V gene sequence: CDR1 DFQATT, CDR2 SNEGSKA (reference sequence). The CDR3 protein is CSLLTGAQETQYF. The CDR3 coding sequence is TGCAGTCTATTGACTGGCGCCCAAGAGACCCAGTACTTC.

To note about this clonotype: One end of the junction does not line up with germline, which may come from a read error. The chain uses TRBV29-1 and TRBJ2-2; 8 bases map to TRBD1. The V gene's germline CDR1 is SQVTM and CDR2 ANQGSEA. This CDR3 is 14 amino acids long. In nucleotides, the CDR3 is TGCAGCGCCCAGGACAGGGCTAGCACCGGGGAGTTGTTTTTT. Translation gives CSAQDRASTGELFF.

This clonotype was counted only a few times. The J gene is TRBJ2-3, the V gene TRBV5-1; no firm D call. Germline V gene sequence: CDR1 SGHRS, CDR2 YFSETQ. This CDR3 region has 12 residues. Trimming stripped 4 bases from V and 8 bases from J, with 11 bases between. The CDR3 DNA is TGCGCCAGCAGCCCCGATGAATCTACGCAGTATTTT. Encoded protein: CASSPDESTQYF.

The chain has TRBV20-1 and TRBJ2-7; 10 bases line up with TRBD1. V shed 3 bases, J shed 2 bases, and the junction held 7 bases outside the gene matches. In germline, CDR1 is DFQATT, CDR2 SNEGSKA (reference sequence). This CDR3 is built from 15 residues. DNA for the CDR3: TGCAGTGCTAGTGTCTACGGGACAGGGGCCTACGAGCAGTACTTC. Protein product: CSASVYGTGAYEQYF.

The V and J genes are TRBV7-2 and TRBJ2-1; 10 bases are shared with TRBD1. J gave up 8 bases and V 8 bases, and 9 bases lay outside the gene matches. The CDR3 contains 14 residues. The germline V gene has CDR1 SGHTA and CDR2 FQGNSA. CDR3 region: CASCRTGGAHEQFF. CDR3 DNA sequence: TGTGCCAGCTGTCGGACAGGGGGGGCTCATGAGCAGTTCTTC.